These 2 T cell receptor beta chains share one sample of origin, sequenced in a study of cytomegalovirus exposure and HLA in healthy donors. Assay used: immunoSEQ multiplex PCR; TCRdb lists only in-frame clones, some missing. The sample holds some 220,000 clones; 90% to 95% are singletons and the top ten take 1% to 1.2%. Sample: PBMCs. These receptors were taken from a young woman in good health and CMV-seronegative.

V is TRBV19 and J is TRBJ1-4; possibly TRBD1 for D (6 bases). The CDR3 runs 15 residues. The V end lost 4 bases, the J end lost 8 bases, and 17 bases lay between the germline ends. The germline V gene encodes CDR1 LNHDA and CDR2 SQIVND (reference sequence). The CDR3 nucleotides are TGTGCCAGTAGTACCCCACAGGGTGGGGAGGAAAAACTGTTTTTT. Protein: CASSTPQGGEEKLFF.

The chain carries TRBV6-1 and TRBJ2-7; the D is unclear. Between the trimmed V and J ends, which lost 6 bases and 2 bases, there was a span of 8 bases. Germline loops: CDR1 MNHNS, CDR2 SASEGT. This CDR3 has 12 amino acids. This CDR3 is CASSPPAYEQYF. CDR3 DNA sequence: TGTGCCAGCAGCCCTCCGGCCTACGAGCAGTACTTC.